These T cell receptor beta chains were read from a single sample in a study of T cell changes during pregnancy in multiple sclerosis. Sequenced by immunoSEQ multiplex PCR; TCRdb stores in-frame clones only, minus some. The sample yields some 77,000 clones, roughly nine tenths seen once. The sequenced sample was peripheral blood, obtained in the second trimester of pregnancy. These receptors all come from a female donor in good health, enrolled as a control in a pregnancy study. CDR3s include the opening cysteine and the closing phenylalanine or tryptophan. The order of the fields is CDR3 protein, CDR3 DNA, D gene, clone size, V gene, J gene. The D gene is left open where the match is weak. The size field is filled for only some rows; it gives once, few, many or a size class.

CDR3: CASSPDRNTGELFF
DNA: TGTGCCAGCTCGCCAGACAGAAACACCGGGGAGCTGTTTTTT
D: NA
size: NA
V: TRBV18
J: TRBJ2-2

CDR3: CASSPSRNTIYF
DNA: TGTGCCAGCTCACCTTCAAGAAACACCATATATTTT
D: NA
size: NA
V: TRBV18
J: TRBJ1-3

CDR3: CASNYGGTNEKLFF
DNA: TGTGCCAGTAATTATGGAGGAACTAATGAAAAACTGTTTTTT
D: NA
size: NA
V: TRBV19
J: TRBJ1-4

CDR3: CASSVDPGKDTQYF
DNA: TGTGCCAGCAGTGTTGATCCGGGGAAGGATACGCAGTATTTT
D: NA
size: few
V: TRBV6-4
J: TRBJ2-3

CDR3: CASSLAGGLYEQYF
DNA: TGTGCCAGCAGCTTAGCTGGGGGCCTCTACGAGCAGTACTTC
D: NA
size: NA
V: TRBV7-2
J: TRBJ2-7

CDR3: CASRGTGGTDTQYF
DNA: TGTGCCAGCAGGGGGACAGGGGGCACAGATACGCAGTATTTT
D: TRBD1
size: NA
V: TRBV6-5
J: TRBJ2-3

CDR3: CASRRHGTSGVWEQFF
DNA: TGTGCCAGCAGGCGCCACGGGACTAGCGGGGTTTGGGAGCAGTTCTTC
D: TRBD2
size: NA
V: TRBV28
J: TRBJ2-1

CDR3: CASSQDPSGRAGYGYTF
DNA: TGCGCCAGCAGCCAAGATCCATCGGGCAGGGCAGGGTATGGCTACACCTTC
D: NA
size: NA
V: TRBV4-3
J: TRBJ1-2

CDR3: CASRDRGGDQPQHF
DNA: TGTGCCAGCAGGGACCGAGGGGGCGATCAGCCCCAGCATTTT
D: TRBD1
size: few
V: TRBV6-6
J: TRBJ1-5

CDR3: CARPGTGNNGYTF
DNA: TGTGCCCGCCCCGGGACAGGGAATAATGGCTACACCTTC
D: TRBD1
size: once
V: TRBV30
J: TRBJ1-2

CDR3: CASSSAGTDTQYF
DNA: TGTGCCAGCAGCTCAGCGGGTACAGATACGCAGTATTTT
D: NA
size: NA
V: TRBV5-6
J: TRBJ2-3

CDR3: CASRDNSGGAYEQYF
DNA: TGTGCCAGCAGAGATAATAGCGGGGGGGCCTACGAGCAGTACTTC
D: TRBD2
size: NA
V: TRBV6-5
J: TRBJ2-7

CDR3: CATSLLQGADTEAFF
DNA: TGTGCCACCTCTCTACTCCAGGGGGCGGACACTGAAGCTTTCTTT
D: TRBD1
size: NA
V: TRBV2
J: TRBJ1-1

CDR3: CAGSPGQGYTGELFF
DNA: TGTGCCGGGAGCCCCGGACAGGGGTACACCGGGGAGCTGTTTTTT
D: TRBD1
size: NA
V: TRBV30
J: TRBJ2-2

CDR3: CASSSFRDTNSYEQYF
DNA: TGTGCCAGCAGCTCTTTCCGGGACACCAACTCCTACGAGCAGTACTTC
D: NA
size: NA
V: TRBV7-9
J: TRBJ2-7

CDR3: CAWRAPGQREQPQHF
DNA: TGTGCCTGGAGGGCCCCGGGACAGAGGGAGCAGCCCCAGCATTTT
D: TRBD1
size: NA
V: TRBV30
J: TRBJ1-5

CDR3: CSVDGTGGVNTEAFF
DNA: TGCAGCGTTGATGGGACAGGGGGGGTGAACACTGAAGCTTTCTTT
D: TRBD1
size: NA
V: TRBV29-1
J: TRBJ1-1

CDR3: CASSIGQGGEQYF
DNA: TGTGCCAGTAGTATAGGTCAGGGAGGCGAGCAGTACTTC
D: NA
size: NA
V: TRBV19
J: TRBJ2-7

CDR3: CASSSGLAGGVTDTQYF
DNA: TGTGCCAGCAGCTCCGGACTAGCGGGGGGGGTCACAGATACGCAGTATTTT
D: TRBD2
size: NA
V: TRBV7-8
J: TRBJ2-3

CDR3: CASSPLDGLYGYTF
DNA: TGTGCCAGCAGCCCTTTGGACGGACTATATGGCTACACCTTC
D: NA
size: once
V: TRBV28
J: TRBJ1-2

CDR3: CASSLVLGYNEQFF
DNA: TGTGCCAGCAGCTTAGTACTCGGCTACAATGAGCAGTTCTTC
D: NA
size: NA
V: TRBV7-9
J: TRBJ2-1

CDR3: CASSFSGGGYPDTQYF
DNA: TGCGCCAGCAGCTTCTCTGGCGGGGGGTACCCAGATACGCAGTATTTT
D: TRBD2
size: NA
V: TRBV4-1
J: TRBJ2-3

CDR3: CASSQEASGGNNEQFF
DNA: TGTGCCAGCAGTCAAGAGGCTAGCGGGGGGAACAATGAGCAGTTCTTC
D: TRBD2
size: few
V: TRBV6-4
J: TRBJ2-1

CDR3: CAISESDRGPPEQYF
DNA: TGTGCCATCAGTGAGTCTGACAGGGGTCCACCCGAGCAGTACTTC
D: TRBD1
size: NA
V: TRBV10-3
J: TRBJ2-7

CDR3: CASSMDRVETDTQYF
DNA: TGTGCCAGCAGTATGGACAGGGTAGAGACAGATACGCAGTATTTT
D: TRBD1
size: NA
V: TRBV27
J: TRBJ2-3

CDR3: CASSPFLLVAADTQYF
DNA: TGTGCCAGCTCACCGTTTCTACTAGTTGCGGCAGATACGCAGTATTTT
D: NA
size: NA
V: TRBV18
J: TRBJ2-3

CDR3: CASSLTLAEETQYF
DNA: TGTGCCAGCAGCTTGACCCTAGCTGAAGAGACCCAGTACTTC
D: NA
size: NA
V: TRBV5-4
J: TRBJ2-5

CDR3: CASSQNGQEQFF
DNA: TGCGCCAGCAGCCAAAATGGACAGGAGCAGTTCTTC
D: NA
size: once
V: TRBV4-3
J: TRBJ2-1

CDR3: CASSVTGGTGELFF
DNA: TGTGCCAGCAGTGTAACAGGGGGCACCGGGGAGCTGTTTTTT
D: TRBD1
size: NA
V: TRBV2
J: TRBJ2-2

CDR3: CASSQDDLSYNEQFF
DNA: TGCGCCAGCAGCCAAGACGACTTATCCTACAATGAGCAGTTCTTC
D: NA
size: NA
V: TRBV4-1
J: TRBJ2-1

CDR3: CASSPEAGAKNIQYF
DNA: TGTGCCAGCTCCCCTGAAGCGGGGGCCAAAAACATTCAGTACTTC
D: TRBD2
size: NA
V: TRBV18
J: TRBJ2-4

CDR3: CASSSPQGGVNQPQHF
DNA: TGTGCCAGCAGCTCTCCACAGGGGGGGGTAAATCAGCCCCAGCATTTT
D: TRBD1
size: NA
V: TRBV7-2
J: TRBJ1-5

CDR3: CASSLLANTEAFF
DNA: TGTGCCAGCAGCTTGTTGGCGAACACTGAAGCTTTCTTT
D: NA
size: NA
V: TRBV5-5
J: TRBJ1-1

CDR3: CASSPQKGLGDMGRGASGNTIYF
DNA: TGTGCCAGCAGCCCCCAAAAAGGACTGGGGGATATGGGTCGGGGGGCGTCGGGAAACACCATATATTTT
D: NA
size: once
V: TRBV21-1
J: TRBJ1-3

CDR3: CASIGRYEQYF
DNA: TGTGCCAGCATCGGCAGGTACGAGCAGTACTTC
D: NA
size: once
V: TRBV2
J: TRBJ2-7

CDR3: CASRRGIDEKLFF
DNA: TGTGCCAGCCGCAGGGGTATTGATGAAAAACTGTTTTTT
D: NA
size: once
V: TRBV7-2
J: TRBJ1-4

CDR3: CASKIYSHSNQPQHF
DNA: TGTGCCAGTAAAATTTACAGTCATAGCAATCAGCCCCAGCATTTT
D: NA
size: NA
V: TRBV19
J: TRBJ1-5